Detailed here is one T cell receptor (beta chain). Antigen: not known. The junction departs from germline at one end; a sequencing error may be responsible. The CDR3 consists of 13 residues. In germline, CDR1 is SEHNR, CDR2 FQNEAQ (reference sequence). This specimen belongs to a study of cytomegalovirus exposure and HLA in healthy donors. Study-wide results and limits: Later analysis suggested links between common viral pathogens and several top significant clusters. Upon later analysis, HLA-associated TCR beta chains proved more clonally expanded than other, equally common chains. Analysis was carried out at a later point, and it linked a missense DCLRE1C variant to TCR beta V- and J-gene trimming. Versus the roughly 640-donor mean, an Asian-associated ancestry cluster reportedly showed fewer N-insertions in a later analysis.

Both 60 Vbeta primers and 13 Jbeta primers went into the PCR. TCRdb's copy holds only in-frame clones and misses some; the assay was immunoSEQ multiplex PCR. Altogether 150,000 to 200,000 clones are present, approximately 90% being singletons, with the ten largest covering around 1%. The chain couples TRBV7-9 to TRBJ2-7, with D possibly TRBD1 on 5 matching bases. This sequence originates from a boy between 2 and 10 years old in good health and CMV-seronegative. Material: PBMCs. CDR3 protein: CSSSLGAGNEQYF. In DNA, the CDR3 is TGTTCCAGCAGCTTAGGAGCAGGGAACGAGCAGTACTTC.